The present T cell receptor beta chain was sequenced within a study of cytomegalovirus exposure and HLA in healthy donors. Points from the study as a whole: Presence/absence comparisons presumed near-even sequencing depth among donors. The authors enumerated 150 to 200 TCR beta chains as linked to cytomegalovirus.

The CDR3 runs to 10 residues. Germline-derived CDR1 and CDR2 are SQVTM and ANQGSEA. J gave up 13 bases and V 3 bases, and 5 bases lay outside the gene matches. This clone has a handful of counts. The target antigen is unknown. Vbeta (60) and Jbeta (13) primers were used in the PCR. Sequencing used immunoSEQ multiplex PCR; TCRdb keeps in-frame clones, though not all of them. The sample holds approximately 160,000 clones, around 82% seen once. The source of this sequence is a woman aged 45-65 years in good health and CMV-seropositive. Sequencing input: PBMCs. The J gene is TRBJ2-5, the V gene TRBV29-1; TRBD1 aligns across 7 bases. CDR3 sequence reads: CSVDRDRPYF. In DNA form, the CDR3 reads TGCAGCGTTGACCGGGACAGACCGTACTTC.